These 2 T cell receptor beta chains share one sample of origin, sequenced in a study of blood T cell repertoires in COVID-19. Here immunoSEQ multiplex PCR was the method, and the copy in TCRdb shows in-frame clones only, minus some. Of fewer than 450,000 clones listed, roughly 89% are singletons. Sequenced sample: peripheral blood. Every receptor here comes from a woman in her late teens or twenties who had recovered from COVID-19.

This rearrangement joins TRBV18 to TRBJ2-5; the match to TRBD2 covers 8 bases. Germline V gives CDR1 KGHSH, CDR2 LQKENI. V shed 6 bases, J shed 2 bases, and the junction held 5 bases outside the gene matches. CDR3 length equals 14 residues. CDR3 region: CASSHGGEQETQYF. The CDR3 DNA follows: TGTGCCAGCTCGCACGGGGGGGAACAAGAGACCCAGTACTTC.

The chain has TRBV29-1 and TRBJ1-2, with a weak D call TRBD1 (5 bases). CDR1 is SQVTM and CDR2 is ANQGSEA in the germline V gene. V shed 2 bases and J shed 1 base, with 20 bases lying between them. This CDR3 spans 17 amino acids. The CDR3 spells CSVEPRAQISLNYGYTF. The DNA for the CDR3 is TGCAGCGTTGAACCCAGGGCACAGATATCCCTTAACTATGGCTACACCTTC.